The clone carrying this T cell receptor (beta chain) came up once. The CDR3 runs 17 residues. Germline CDR1 SGHTA, CDR2 FQGNSA. Germline trimming cut 8 bases from V and 2 bases from J; bases unmatched to any gene: 10. The data originate from a study of T cell clonotyping in hematopoietic cell transplantation. Whole-study context: Recipient samples before transplant were obtained post-cytoreduction.

Assay used: immunoSEQ multiplex PCR; TCRdb lists only in-frame clones, some missing. The table lists 49,000 or so clones, around 84% of them singletons. Time point reported: recipient sample about 28 days before transplant, after cytoreduction. The rearrangement joins TRBV7-2 to TRBJ2-2; 11 positions agree with TRBD2. This material consisted of peripheral blood mononuclear cells, taken before stem cell transplant. The receptor was isolated from a man aged 55 to 70 with myelodysplastic syndrome. Some clones in this sample may be carry-over from other donors' samples. DNA of the CDR3: TGTGCCAGCGGTATAGCGGGGGGGCCTGCTAACACCGGGGAGCTGTTTTTT. Amino acid sequence: CASGIAGGPANTGELFF. The full variable domain, rest sourced from reference TRBV7-2 and TRBJ2-2, is GAGVSQSPSNKVTEKGKDVELRCDPISGHTALYWYRQSLGQGLEFLIYFQGNSAPDKSGLPSDRFSAERTGGSVSTLTIQRTQQEDSAVYLCASGIAGGPANTGELFFGEGSRLTVL.